The clone carrying this T cell receptor beta chain occurred a few times. These data are taken from a study of T cells after yellow fever vaccination. TCRdb independently ran MiXCR on the 5' RACE reads; one entry per CDR3 protein. The sample holds 500,000 to 550,000 distinct CDR3 sequences, 20% to 25% seen once. Material: PBMCs, obtained less than 25 days after the first yellow fever vaccination. The TCR comes from a young man who received the YFV17D yellow fever vaccine.

The CDR3 reads CASSGKTGIGYGYTF. CDR3 coding DNA: TGTGCCAGCAGCGGGAAGACAGGGATCGGCTATGGCTACACCTTC. The chain combines TRBV5-4 with TRBJ1-2; 7 positions match TRBD1. Germline CDR1 and CDR2: SGHNT and YYREEE (reference sequence). The CDR3 totals 15 residues. The J segment lost 4 bases and the V segment lost 4 bases, leaving 10 bases of the junction unmatched.